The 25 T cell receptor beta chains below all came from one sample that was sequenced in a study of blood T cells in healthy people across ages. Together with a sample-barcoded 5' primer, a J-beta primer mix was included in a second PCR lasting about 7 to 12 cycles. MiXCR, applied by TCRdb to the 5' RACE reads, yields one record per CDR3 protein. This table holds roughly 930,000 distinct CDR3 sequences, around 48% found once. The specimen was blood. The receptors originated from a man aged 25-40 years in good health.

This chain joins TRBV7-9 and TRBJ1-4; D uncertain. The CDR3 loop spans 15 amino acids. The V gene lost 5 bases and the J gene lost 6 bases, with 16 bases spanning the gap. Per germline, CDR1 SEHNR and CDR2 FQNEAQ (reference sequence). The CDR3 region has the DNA TGTGCCAGCAGCCCAACGGGGAGGACGTATGAAAAACTGTTTTTT. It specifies CASSPTGRTYEKLFF.

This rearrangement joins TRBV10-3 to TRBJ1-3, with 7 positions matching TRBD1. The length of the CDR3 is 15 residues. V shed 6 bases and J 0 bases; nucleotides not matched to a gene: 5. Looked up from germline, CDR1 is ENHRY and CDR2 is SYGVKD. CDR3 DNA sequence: TGTGCCATCAGCGGGACAGCGTCCTCTGGAAACACCATATATTTT. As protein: CAISGTASSGNTIYF.

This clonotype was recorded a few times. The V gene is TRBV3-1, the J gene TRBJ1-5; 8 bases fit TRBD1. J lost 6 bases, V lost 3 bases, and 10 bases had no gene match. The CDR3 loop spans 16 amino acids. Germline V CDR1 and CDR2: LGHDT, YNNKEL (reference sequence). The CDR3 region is CASSQNPRGPGQPQHF. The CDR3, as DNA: TGTGCCAGCAGCCAGAACCCCAGGGGGCCCGGTCAGCCCCAGCATTTT.

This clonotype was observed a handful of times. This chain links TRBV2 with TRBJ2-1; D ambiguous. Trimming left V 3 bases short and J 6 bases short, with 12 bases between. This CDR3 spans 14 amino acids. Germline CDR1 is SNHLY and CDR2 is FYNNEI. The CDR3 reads CASSDTSHGNEQFF. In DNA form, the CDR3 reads TGTGCCAGCAGTGATACAAGTCACGGCAATGAGCAGTTCTTC.

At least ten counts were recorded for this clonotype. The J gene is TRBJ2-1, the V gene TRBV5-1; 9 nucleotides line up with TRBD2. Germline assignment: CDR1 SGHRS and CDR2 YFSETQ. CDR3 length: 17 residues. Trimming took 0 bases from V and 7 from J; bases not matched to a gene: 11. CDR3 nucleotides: TGCGCCAGCAGCTTGGCGGGGCGGGGGGGCCTCTATAATGAGCAGTTCTTC. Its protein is CASSLAGRGGLYNEQFF.

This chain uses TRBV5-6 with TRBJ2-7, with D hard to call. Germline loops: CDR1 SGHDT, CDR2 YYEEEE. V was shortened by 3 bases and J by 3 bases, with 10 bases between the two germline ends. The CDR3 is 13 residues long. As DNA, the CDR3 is TGTGCCAGCAGCTCAACGGTGAACTACGAGCAGTACTTC. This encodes CASSSTVNYEQYF.

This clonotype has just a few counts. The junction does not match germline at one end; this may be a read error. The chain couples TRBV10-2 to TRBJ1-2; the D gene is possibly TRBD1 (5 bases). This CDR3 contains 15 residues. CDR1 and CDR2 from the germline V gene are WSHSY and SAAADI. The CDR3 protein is CAGSESNAGGYGYTF. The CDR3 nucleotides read TGCGCCGGCAGTGAGTCGAACGCTGGGGGCTATGGCTACACCTTC.

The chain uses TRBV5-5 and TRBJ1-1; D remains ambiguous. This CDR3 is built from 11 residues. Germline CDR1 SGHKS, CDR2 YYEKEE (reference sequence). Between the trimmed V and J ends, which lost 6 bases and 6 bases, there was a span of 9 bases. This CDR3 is CASTVGAEAFF. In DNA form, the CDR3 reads TGTGCCAGCACCGTCGGGGCTGAAGCTTTCTTT.

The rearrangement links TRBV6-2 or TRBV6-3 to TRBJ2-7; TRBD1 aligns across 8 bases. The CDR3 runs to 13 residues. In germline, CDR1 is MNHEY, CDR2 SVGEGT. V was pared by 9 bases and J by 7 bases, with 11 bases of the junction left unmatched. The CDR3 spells CASDAGGYNEQYF. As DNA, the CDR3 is TGTGCCAGTGATGCAGGGGGCTATAATGAGCAGTACTTC.

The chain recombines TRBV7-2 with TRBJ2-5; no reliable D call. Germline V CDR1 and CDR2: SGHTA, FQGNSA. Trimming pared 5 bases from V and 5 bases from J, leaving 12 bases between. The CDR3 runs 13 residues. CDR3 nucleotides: TGTGCCAGCAGCCAGTCTAGGACGGAGACCCAGTACTTC. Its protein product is CASSQSRTETQYF.

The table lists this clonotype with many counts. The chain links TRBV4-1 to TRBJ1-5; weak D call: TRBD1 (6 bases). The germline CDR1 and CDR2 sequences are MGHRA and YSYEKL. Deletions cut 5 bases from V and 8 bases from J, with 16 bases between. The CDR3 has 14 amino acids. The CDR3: CASSLQGPSEPQHF. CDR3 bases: TGCGCCAGCAGCTTACAGGGCCCTTCAGAGCCCCAGCATTTT.

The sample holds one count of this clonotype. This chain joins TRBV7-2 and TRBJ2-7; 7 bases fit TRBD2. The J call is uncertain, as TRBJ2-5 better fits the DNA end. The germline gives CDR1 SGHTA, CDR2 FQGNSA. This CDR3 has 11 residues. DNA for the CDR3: TGTGCCAGCGGGACTAAAGAGACCCAGTACTTC. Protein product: CASGTKETQYF.

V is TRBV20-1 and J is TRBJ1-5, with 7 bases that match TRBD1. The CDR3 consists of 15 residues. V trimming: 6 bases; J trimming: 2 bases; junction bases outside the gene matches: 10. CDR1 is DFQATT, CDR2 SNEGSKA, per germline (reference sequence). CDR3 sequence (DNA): TGCAGTGCGCAGACAGGGAATAGCGGCAATCAGCCCCAGCATTTT. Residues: CSAQTGNSGNQPQHF.

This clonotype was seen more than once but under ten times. CDR3 sequence: CASSQVKDNYGYTF. Written as DNA, the CDR3 is TGCGCCAGCAGCCAAGTCAAGGATAACTATGGCTACACCTTC. J is TRBJ1-2 and V is TRBV4-1; D unresolved. The germline V gene encodes CDR1 MGHRA and CDR2 YSYEKL. Trimming took off 1 base at V and 1 base at J, with 7 bases between the two ends. CDR3 length: 14 residues.

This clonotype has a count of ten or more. The DNA of the CDR3 is TGTGCCACCAGCAGAGATGCGGGTCTAAGCTCCTACGAGCAGTACTTC. Translating it yields CATSRDAGLSSYEQYF. V gene TRBV15 combines with J gene TRBJ2-7, with D perhaps TRBD2 (5 bases). V was cut by 0 bases and J by 0 bases, with 12 bases left in between. This CDR3 has 16 residues. Germline V gives CDR1 LNHNV, CDR2 YYDKDF (reference sequence).

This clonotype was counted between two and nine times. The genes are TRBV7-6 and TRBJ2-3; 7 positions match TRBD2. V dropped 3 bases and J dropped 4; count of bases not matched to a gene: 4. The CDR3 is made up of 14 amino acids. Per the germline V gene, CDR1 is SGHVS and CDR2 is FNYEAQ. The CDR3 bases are TGTGCCAGCAGCTTTCTGGGGGGGGCAGATACGCAGTATTTT. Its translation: CASSFLGGADTQYF.

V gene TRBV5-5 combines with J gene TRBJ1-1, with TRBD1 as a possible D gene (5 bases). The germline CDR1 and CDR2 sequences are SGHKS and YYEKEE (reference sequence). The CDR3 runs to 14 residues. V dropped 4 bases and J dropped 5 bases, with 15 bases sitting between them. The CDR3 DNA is TGTGCCAGCAGCGGGGGGACCTTGGAAACTGAAGCTTTCTTT. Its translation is CASSGGTLETEAFF.

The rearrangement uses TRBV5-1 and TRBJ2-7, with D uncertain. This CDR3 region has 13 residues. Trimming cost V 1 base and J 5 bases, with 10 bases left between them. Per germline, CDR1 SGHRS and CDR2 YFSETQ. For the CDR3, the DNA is TGCGCCAGCAGCTTGAATTTGTGGGACGAGCAGTACTTC. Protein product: CASSLNLWDEQYF.

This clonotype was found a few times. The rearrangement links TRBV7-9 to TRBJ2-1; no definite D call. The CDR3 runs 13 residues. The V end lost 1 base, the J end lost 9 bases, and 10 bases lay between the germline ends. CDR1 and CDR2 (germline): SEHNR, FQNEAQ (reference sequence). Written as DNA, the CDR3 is TGTGCCAGCAGCTTAGACACGGGCACTGAGCAGTTCTTC. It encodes CASSLDTGTEQFF. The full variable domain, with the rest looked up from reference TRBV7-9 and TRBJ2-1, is DTGVSQNPRHKITKRGQNVTFRCDPISEHNRLYWYRQTLGQGPEFLTYFQNEAQLEKSRLLSDRFSAERPKGSFSTLEIQRTEQGDSAMYLCASSLDTGTEQFFGPGTRLTVL.

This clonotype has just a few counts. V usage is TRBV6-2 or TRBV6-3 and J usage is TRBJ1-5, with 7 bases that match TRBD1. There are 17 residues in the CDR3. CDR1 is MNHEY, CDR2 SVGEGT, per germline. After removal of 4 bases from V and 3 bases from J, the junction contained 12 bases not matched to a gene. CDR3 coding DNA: TGTGCCAGCAGTTCACCCACGGGACAGCCCCTCAATCAGCCCCAGCATTTT. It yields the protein CASSSPTGQPLNQPQHF.

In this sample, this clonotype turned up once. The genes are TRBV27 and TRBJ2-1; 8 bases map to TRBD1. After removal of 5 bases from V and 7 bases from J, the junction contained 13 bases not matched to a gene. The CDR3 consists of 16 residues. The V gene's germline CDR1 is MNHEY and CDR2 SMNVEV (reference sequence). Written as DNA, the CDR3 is TGTGCCAGCAGTCCTACACCAGGGGGCGAGTTAAATGAGCAGTTCTTC. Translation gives CASSPTPGGELNEQFF.

The CDR3 region has the DNA TGTGCCAGCAGCTTAGGCACCGGGGCTGCGAGCAAAAACATTCAGTACTTC. Translating it yields CASSLGTGAASKNIQYF. The genes are TRBV7-8 and TRBJ2-4; the D gene could be TRBD1 or TRBD2 (5 bases each). CDR1 is SGHVS, CDR2 FQNEAQ, per germline. The CDR3 is made up of 17 amino acids. The V gene lost 1 base and the J gene lost 3 bases, with 16 bases spanning the gap.

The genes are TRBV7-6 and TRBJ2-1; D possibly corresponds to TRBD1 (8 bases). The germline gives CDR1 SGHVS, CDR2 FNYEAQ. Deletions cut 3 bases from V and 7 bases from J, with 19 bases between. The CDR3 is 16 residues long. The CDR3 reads CASSFGEGNRGNEQFF. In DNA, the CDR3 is TGTGCCAGCAGCTTCGGGGAGGGTAACAGGGGGAATGAGCAGTTCTTC.

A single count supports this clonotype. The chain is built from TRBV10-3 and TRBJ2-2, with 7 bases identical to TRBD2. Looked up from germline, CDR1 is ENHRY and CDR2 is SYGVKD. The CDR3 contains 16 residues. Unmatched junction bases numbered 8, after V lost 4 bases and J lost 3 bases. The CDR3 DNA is TGTGCCATCAGTGGGGGAGGGACTACATACACCGGGGAGCTGTTTTTT. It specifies CAISGGGTTYTGELFF.

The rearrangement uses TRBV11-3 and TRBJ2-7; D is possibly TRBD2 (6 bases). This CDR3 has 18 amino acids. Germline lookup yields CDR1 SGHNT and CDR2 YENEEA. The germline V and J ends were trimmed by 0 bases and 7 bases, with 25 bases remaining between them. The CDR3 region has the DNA TGTGCCAGCAGCTTAGATCGGGGAGGTCCCAGCTCCTACAATGAGCAGTACTTC. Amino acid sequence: CASSLDRGGPSSYNEQYF.